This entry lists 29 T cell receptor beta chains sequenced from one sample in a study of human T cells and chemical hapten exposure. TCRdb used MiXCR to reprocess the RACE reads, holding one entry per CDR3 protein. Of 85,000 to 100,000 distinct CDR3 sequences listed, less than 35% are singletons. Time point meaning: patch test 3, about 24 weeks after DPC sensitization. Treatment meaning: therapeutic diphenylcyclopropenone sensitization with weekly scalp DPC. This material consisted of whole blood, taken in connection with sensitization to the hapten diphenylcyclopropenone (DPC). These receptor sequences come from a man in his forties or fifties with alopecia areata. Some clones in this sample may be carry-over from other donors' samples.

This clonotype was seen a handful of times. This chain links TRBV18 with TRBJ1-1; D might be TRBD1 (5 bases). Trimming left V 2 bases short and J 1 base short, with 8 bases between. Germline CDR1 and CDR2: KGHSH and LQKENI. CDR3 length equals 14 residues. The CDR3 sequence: CASSPGAGNTEAFF. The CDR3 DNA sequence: TGTGCCAGCTCACCAGGGGCAGGGAACACTGAAGCTTTCTTT.

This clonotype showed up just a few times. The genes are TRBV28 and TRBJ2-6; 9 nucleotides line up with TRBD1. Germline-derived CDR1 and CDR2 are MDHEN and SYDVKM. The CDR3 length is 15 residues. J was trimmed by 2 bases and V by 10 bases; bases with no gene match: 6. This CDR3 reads CATLDRGTGANVLTF. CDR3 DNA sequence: TGTGCCACCTTGGACAGGGGAACTGGGGCCAACGTCCTGACTTTC. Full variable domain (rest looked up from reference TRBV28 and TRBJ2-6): DVKVTQSSRYLVKRTGEKVFLECVQDMDHENMFWYRQDPGLGLRLIYFSYDVKMKEKGDIPEGYSVSREKKERFSLILESASTNQTSMYLCATLDRGTGANVLTFGAGSRLTVL.

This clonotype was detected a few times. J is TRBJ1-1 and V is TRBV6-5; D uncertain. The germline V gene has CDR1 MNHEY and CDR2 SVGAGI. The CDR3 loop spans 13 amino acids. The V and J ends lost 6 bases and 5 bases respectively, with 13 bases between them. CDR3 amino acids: CASSPAVGTEAFF. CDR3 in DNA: TGTGCCAGCAGCCCCGCAGTTGGAACTGAAGCTTTCTTT.

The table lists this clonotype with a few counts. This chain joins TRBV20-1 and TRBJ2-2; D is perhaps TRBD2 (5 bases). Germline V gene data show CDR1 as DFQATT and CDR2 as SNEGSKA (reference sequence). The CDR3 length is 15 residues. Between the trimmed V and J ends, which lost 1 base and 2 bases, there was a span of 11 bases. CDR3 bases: TGCAGTGCTAGAGGTGGAGCGGTAAACACCGGGGAGCTGTTTTTT. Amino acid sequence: CSARGGAVNTGELFF.

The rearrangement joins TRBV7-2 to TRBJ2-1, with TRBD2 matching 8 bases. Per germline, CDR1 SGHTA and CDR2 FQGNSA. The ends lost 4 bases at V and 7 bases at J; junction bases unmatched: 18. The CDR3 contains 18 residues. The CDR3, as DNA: TGTGCCAGCAGCTCCCTGACGATCCTCGCGGGAGGAGGGAATGAGCAGTTCTTC. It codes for CASSSLTILAGGGNEQFF.

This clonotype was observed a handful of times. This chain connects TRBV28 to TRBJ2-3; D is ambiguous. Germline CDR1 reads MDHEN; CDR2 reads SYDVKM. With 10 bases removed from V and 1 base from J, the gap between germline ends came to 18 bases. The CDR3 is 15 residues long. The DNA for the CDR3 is TGTGCCATTACCGATCCCCTTAGTGGCACAGATACGCAGTATTTT. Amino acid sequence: CAITDPLSGTDTQYF. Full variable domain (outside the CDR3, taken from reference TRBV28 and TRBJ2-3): DVKVTQSSRYLVKRTGEKVFLECVQDMDHENMFWYRQDPGLGLRLIYFSYDVKMKEKGDIPEGYSVSREKKERFSLILESASTNQTSMYLCAITDPLSGTDTQYFGPGTRLTVL.

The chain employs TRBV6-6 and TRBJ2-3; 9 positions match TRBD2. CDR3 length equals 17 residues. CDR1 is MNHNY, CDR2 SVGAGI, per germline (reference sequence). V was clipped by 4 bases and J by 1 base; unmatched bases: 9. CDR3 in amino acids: CASSWVGLATRTDTQYF. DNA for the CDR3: TGTGCCAGCAGTTGGGTTGGACTAGCGACTCGCACAGATACGCAGTATTTT.

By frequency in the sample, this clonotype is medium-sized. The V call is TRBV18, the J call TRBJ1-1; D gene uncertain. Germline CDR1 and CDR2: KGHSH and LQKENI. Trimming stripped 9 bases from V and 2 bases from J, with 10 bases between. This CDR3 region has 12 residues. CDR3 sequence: CASSEINTEAFF. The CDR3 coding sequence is TGTGCCAGTTCCGAAATAAACACTGAAGCTTTCTTT.

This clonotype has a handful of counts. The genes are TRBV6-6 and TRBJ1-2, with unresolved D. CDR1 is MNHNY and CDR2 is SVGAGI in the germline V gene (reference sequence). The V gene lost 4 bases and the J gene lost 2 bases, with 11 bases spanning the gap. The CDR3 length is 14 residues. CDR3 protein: CASSSPTQNYGYTF. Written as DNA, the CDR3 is TGTGCCAGCAGTTCCCCGACACAAAACTATGGCTACACCTTC.

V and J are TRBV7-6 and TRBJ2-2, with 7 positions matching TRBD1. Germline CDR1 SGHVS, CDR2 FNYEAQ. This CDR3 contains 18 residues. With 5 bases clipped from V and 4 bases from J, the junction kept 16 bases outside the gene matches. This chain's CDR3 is CASSDTTGLLVSTGELFF. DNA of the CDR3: TGTGCCAGCAGCGACACGACAGGGCTTTTGGTCAGCACCGGGGAGCTGTTTTTT.

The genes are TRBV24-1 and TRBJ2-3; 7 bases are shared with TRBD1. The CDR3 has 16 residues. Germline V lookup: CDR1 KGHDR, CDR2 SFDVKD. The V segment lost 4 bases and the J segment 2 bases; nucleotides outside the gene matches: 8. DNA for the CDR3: TGTGCCACCAGTGACGCAGTAGGGGGCATCACAGATACGCAGTATTTT. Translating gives CATSDAVGGITDTQYF.

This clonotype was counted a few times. The CDR3 loop reads CASSFGLGSTDTQYF. The CDR3 DNA reads TGTGCCAGCAGTTTCGGACTAGGAAGCACAGATACGCAGTATTTT. The V and J genes are TRBV27 and TRBJ2-3, with 7 bases matching TRBD2. Germline trimming cut 3 bases from V and 0 bases from J; bases unmatched to any gene: 3. Germline CDR1 MNHEY, CDR2 SMNVEV (reference sequence). The CDR3 loop spans 15 amino acids.

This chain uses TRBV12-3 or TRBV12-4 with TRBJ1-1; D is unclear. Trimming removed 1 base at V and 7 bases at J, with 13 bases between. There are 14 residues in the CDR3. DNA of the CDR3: TGTGCCAGCAGTTTAGTACCTCCTTTTGGTGAAGCTTTCTTT. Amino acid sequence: CASSLVPPFGEAFF.

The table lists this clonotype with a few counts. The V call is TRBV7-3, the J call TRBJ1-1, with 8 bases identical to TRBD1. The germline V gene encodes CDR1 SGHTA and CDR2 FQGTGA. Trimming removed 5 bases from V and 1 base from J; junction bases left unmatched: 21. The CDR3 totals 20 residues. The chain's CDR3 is CASSLRTGQLHRTTNTEAFF. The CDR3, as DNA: TGTGCCAGCAGCCTCCGGACAGGGCAACTCCACCGAACCACGAACACTGAAGCTTTCTTT. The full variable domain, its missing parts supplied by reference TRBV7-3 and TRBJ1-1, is GAGVSQTPSNKVTEKGKYVELRCDPISGHTALYWYRQSLGQGPEFLIYFQGTGAADDSGLPNDRFFAVRPEGSVSTLKIQRTERGDSAVYLCASSLRTGQLHRTTNTEAFFGQGTRLTVV.

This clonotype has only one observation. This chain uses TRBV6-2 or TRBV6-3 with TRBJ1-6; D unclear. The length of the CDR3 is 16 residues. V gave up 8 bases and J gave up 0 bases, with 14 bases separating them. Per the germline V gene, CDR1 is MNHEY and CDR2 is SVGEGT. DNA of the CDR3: TGTGCCAGCGACCCTCTAGGAATCTCCTATAATTCACCCCTCCACTTT. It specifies CASDPLGISYNSPLHF.

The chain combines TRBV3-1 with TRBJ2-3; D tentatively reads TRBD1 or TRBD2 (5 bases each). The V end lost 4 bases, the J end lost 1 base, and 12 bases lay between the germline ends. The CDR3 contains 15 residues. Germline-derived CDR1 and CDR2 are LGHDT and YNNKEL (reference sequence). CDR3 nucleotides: TGTGCCAGCAGCCGCGCTAGGGGAGGCACAGATACGCAGTATTTT. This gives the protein CASSRARGGTDTQYF.

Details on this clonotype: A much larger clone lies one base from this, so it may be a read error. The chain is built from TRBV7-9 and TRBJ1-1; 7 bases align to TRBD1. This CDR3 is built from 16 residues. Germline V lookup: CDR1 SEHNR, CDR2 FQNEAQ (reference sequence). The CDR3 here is CASSLGRGPTNAEAFF. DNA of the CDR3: TGTGCCAGCAGCTTAGGTAGGGGGCCGACGAACGCTGAAGCTTTCTTT.

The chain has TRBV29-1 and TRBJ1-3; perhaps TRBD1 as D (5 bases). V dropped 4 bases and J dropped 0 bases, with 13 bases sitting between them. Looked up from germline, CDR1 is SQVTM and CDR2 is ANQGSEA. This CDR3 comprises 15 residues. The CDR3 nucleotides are TGCAGCGTTGTAGGGGTCTGGGGCTCTGGAAACACCATATATTTT. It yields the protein CSVVGVWGSGNTIYF.

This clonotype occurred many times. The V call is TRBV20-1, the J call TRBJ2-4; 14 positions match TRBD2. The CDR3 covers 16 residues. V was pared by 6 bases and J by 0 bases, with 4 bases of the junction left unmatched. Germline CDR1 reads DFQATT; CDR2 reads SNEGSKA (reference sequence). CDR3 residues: CSAGTSGSLAKNIQYF. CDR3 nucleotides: TGCAGTGCCGGGACTAGCGGGAGTCTAGCCAAAAACATTCAGTACTTC.

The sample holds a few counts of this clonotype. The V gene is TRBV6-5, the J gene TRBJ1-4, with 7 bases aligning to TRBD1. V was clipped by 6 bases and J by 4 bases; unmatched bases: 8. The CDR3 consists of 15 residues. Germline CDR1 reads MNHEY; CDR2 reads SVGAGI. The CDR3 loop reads CASRKKGAGNEKLFF. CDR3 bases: TGTGCCAGCAGGAAAAAGGGGGCTGGTAATGAAAAACTGTTTTTT.

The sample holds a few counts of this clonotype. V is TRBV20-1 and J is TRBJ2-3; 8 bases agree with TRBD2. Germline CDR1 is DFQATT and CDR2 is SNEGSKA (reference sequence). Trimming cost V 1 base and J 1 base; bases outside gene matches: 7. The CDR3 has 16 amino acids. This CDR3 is CSARVKLAVRTDTQYF. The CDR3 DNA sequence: TGCAGTGCTAGAGTGAAACTAGCGGTCCGCACAGATACGCAGTATTTT.

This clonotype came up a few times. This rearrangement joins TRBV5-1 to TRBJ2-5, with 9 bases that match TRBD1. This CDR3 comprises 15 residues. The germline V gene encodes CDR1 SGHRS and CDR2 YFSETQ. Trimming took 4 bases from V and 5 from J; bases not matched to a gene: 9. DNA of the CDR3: TGCGCCAGCAGCCCTGGGACAGGGTCTCGGGAGACCCAGTACTTC. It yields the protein CASSPGTGSRETQYF.

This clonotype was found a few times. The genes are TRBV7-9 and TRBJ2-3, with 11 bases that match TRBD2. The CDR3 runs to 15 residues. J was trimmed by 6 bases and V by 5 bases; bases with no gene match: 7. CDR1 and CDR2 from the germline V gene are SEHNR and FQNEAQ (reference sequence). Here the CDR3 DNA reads TGTGCCAGCAGCCAAGGTACTAGCGGGAGCGATACGCAGTATTTT. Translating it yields CASSQGTSGSDTQYF.

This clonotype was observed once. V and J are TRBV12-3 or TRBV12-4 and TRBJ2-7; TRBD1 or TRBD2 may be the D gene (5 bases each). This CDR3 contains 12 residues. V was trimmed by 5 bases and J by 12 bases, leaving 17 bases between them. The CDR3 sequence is CASSRDRGRGYF. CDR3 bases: TGTGCCAGCAGTCGGGACCGGGGTCGGGGGTACTTC.

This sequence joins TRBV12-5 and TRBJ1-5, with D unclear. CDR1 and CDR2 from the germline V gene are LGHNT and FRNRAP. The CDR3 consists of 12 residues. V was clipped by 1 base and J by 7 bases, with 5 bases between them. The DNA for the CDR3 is TGTGCTAGTGGTTTGGCCGGACAGCCCCAGCATTTT. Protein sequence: CASGLAGQPQHF.

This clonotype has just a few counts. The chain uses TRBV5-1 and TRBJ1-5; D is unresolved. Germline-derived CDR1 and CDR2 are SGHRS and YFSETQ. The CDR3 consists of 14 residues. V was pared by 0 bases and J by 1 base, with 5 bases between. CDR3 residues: CASSLDGSNQPQHF. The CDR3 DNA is TGCGCCAGCAGCTTGGATGGGAGCAATCAGCCCCAGCATTTT.

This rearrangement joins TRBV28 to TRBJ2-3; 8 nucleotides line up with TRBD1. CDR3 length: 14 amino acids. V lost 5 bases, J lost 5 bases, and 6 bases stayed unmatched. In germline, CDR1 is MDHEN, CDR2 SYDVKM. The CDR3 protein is CASSAGTGRDTQYF. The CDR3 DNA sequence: TGTGCCAGCAGTGCCGGGACAGGTAGAGATACGCAGTATTTT.

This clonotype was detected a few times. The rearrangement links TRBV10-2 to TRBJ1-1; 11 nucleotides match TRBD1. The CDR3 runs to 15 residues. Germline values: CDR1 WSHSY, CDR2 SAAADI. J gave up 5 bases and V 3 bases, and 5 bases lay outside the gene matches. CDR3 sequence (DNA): TGCGCCAGCAGTGATCTGGACAGGGGGCGGACTGAAGCTTTCTTT. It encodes CASSDLDRGRTEAFF.

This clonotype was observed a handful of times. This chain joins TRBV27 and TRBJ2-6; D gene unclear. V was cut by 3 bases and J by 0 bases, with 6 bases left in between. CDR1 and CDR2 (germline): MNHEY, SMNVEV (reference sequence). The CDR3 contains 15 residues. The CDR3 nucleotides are TGTGCCAGCAGTTTCTATTCCTCTGGGGCCAACGTCCTGACTTTC. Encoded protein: CASSFYSSGANVLTF.